This TCR beta chain was sequenced for a study of neurological immune-mediated disorders. From germline, CDR1 is SNHLY and CDR2 FYNNEI. The CDR3 totals 12 residues. V was shortened by 0 bases and J by 8 bases, with 6 bases between the two germline ends. Ten or more counts support this clonotype. 5'RACE employing 10-nucleotide random UMIs yielded the cDNA. TCRdb itself ran the 5' RACE reads through MiXCR, one entry per CDR3 protein. Of around 44,000 distinct CDR3 sequences in the sample, approximately 14% were seen once. This chain links TRBV2 with TRBJ2-3; D uncertain. The sample consisted of CD4+ T cells from blood. This sequence was found in a woman aged 60-70 years with HTLV-1-associated myelopathy (HAM/TSP). The DNA of the CDR3 is TGTGCCAGCAGTGAAGCGCTTCGTACGCAGTATTTT. Translated, it gives CASSEALRTQYF.